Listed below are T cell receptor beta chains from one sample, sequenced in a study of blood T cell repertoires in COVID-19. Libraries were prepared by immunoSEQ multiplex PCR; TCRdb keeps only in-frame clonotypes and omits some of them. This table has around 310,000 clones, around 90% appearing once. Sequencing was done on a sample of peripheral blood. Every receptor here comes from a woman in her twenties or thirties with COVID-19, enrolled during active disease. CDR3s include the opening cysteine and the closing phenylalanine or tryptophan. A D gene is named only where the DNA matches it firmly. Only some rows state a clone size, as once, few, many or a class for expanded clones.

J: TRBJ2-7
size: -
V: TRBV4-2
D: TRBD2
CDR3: CASSHLGLAETQYEQYF
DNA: TGTGCCAGCAGCCACCTCGGACTAGCGGAAACTCAATACGAGCAGTACTTC

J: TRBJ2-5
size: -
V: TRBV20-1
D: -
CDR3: CSASRTAQETQYF
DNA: TGCAGTGCTAGTCGGACAGCCCAAGAGACCCAGTACTTC

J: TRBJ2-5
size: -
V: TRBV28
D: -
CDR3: CASSSLRGNQETQYF
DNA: TGTGCCAGCAGCTCCCTTAGGGGGAATCAAGAGACCCAGTACTTC

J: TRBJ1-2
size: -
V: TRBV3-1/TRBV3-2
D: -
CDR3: CASSQEGERGYTF
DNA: TGTGCCAGCAGCCAAGAAGGTGAGAGGGGCTACACCTTC

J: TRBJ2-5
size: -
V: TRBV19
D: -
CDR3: CASSMSLEETQYF
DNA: TGTGCCAGTAGTATGAGTCTGGAAGAGACCCAGTACTTC

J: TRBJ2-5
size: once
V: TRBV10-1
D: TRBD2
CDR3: CASSGTSARDQETQYF
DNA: TGCGCCAGCAGTGGAACTAGCGCCCGTGACCAAGAGACCCAGTACTTC

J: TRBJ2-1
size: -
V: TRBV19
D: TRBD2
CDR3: CASSAGTSSFHNEQFF
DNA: TGTGCCAGTAGTGCCGGGACTAGCTCCTTCCACAATGAGCAGTTCTTC

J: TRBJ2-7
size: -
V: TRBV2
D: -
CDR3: CASSVSWTVGKYF
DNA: TGTGCCAGCAGTGTAAGTTGGACAGTCGGGAAGTACTTC

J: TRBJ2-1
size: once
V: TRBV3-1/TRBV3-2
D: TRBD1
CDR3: CASSPPGQGYNEQFF
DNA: TGTGCCAGCAGCCCACCGGGACAGGGCTACAATGAGCAGTTCTTC

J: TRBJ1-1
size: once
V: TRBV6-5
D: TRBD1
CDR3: CASVTGGADTEAFF
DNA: TGTGCCAGCGTAACAGGGGGCGCGGACACTGAAGCTTTCTTT

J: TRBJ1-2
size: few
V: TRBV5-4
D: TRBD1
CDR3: CASSLGDRASYGYTF
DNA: TGTGCCAGCAGCTTGGGGGACAGGGCCAGCTATGGCTACACCTTC

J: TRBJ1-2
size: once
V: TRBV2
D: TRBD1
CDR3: CASSVGQGGYGYTF
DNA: TGTGCCAGCAGTGTGGGACAGGGTGGCTATGGCTACACCTTC

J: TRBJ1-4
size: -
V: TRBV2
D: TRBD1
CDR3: CASSDYRDSTNEKLFF
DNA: TGTGCCAGCAGTGATTACCGGGACAGTACTAATGAAAAACTGTTTTTT

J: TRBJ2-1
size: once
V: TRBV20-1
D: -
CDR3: CSGGENEQFF
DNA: TGCAGTGGGGGGGAGAATGAGCAGTTCTTC

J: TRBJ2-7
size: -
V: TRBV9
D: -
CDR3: CASSVGPSGVYEQYF
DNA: TGTGCCAGCAGCGTAGGACCATCGGGAGTTTACGAGCAGTACTTC

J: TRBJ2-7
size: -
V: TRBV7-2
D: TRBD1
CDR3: CASLGTGAVEQYF
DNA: TGTGCCAGCTTGGGGACAGGGGCCGTCGAGCAGTACTTC

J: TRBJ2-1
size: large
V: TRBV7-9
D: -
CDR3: CASSQTSSYYNEQFF
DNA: TGTGCCAGCAGTCAGACTAGTTCCTACTACAATGAGCAGTTCTTC

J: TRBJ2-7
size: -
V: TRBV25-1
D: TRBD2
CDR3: CASSEFSGTSAYEQYF
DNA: TGTGCCAGCAGTGAATTCTCCGGGACTAGCGCCTACGAGCAGTACTTC

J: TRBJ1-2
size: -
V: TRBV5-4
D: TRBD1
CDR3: CASSLEGADGYTF
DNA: TGTGCCAGCAGCTTGGAGGGGGCGGATGGCTACACCTTC

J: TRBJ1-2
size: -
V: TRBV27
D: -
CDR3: CASSLSPGNYGYTF
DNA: TGTGCCAGCAGTTTATCCCCCGGGAACTATGGCTACACCTTC

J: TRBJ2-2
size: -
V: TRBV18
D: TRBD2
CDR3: CASSLREPGLAQNTGELFF
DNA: TGTGCCAGCTCACTTAGGGAACCGGGACTAGCACAGAACACCGGGGAGCTGTTTTTT

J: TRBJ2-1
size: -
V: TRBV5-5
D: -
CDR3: CASSVGRQTYNEQFF
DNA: TGTGCCAGCAGCGTGGGCCGACAAACCTACAATGAGCAGTTCTTC

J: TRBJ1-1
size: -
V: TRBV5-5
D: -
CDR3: CASSLEPLNTEAFF
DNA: TGTGCCAGCAGCTTAGAGCCTCTGAACACTGAAGCTTTCTTT

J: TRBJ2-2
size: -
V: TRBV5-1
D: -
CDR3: CASSPGVDTGELFF
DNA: TGCGCCAGCAGTCCGGGAGTCGACACCGGGGAGCTGTTTTTT

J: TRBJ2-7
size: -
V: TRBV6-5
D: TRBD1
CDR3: CASSRTGTEGGEQYF
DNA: TGTGCCAGCAGTCGCACCGGGACAGAAGGTGGCGAGCAGTACTTC

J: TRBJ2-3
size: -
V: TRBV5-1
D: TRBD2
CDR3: CASSAGLAGGRGSTDTQYF
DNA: TGCGCCAGCAGCGCCGGACTAGCGGGAGGGAGGGGGTCCACAGATACGCAGTATTTT

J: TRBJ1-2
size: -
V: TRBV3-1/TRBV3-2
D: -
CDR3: CASSPPQGYYGYTF
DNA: TGTGCCAGCAGCCCCCCCCAGGGCTACTATGGCTACACCTTC

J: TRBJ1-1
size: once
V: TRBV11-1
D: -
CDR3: CASSSGAAGKTEAFF
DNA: TGTGCCAGCAGCTCCGGGGCAGCGGGAAAGACTGAAGCTTTCTTT

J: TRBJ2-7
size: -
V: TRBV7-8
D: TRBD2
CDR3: CASSSASGRSYEQYF
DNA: TGTGCCAGCAGCTCGGCTAGCGGGAGATCTTACGAGCAGTACTTC

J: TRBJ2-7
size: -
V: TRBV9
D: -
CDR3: CASSVGVLTGAACEQYF
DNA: TGTGCCAGCAGCGTAGGGGTCTTGACAGGCGCAGCTTGCGAGCAGTACTTC

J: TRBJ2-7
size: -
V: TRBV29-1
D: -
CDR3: CSAGVSVSYEQYF
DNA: TGCAGCGCCGGCGTTTCCGTCTCCTACGAGCAGTACTTC

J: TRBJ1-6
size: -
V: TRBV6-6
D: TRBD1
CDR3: CASRGDRGLDSPLHF
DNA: TGTGCCAGCAGGGGGGACAGGGGGCTCGATTCACCCCTCCACTTT

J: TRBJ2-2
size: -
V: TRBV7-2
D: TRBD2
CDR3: CASRTSSTGELFF
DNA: TGTGCCAGCCGGACTAGTTCCACCGGGGAGCTGTTTTTT

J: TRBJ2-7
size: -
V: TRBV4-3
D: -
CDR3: CASSQAYREPYEQYF
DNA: TGCGCCAGCAGCCAAGCTTACAGGGAACCTTACGAGCAGTACTTC

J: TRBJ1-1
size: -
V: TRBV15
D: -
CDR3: CATSSLRNTEAFF
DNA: TGTGCCACCAGCTCCCTTAGGAACACTGAAGCTTTCTTT

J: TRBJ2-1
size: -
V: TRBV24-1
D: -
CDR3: CATSDPAGAAYNEQFF
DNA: TGTGCCACCAGTGACCCCGCGGGGGCTGCATACAATGAGCAGTTCTTC

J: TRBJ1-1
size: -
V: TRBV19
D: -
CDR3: CASSRLNTEAFF
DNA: TGTGCCAGTAGTCGGTTGAACACTGAAGCTTTCTTT

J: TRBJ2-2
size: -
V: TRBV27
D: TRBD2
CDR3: CASSRPAGVVTGELFF
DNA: TGTGCCAGCAGTCGACCAGCGGGAGTAGTCACCGGGGAGCTGTTTTTT

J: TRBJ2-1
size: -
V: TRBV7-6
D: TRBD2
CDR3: CASSEWASGGLTYNEQFF
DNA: TGTGCCAGCAGCGAATGGGCTAGCGGAGGATTAACTTACAATGAGCAGTTCTTC

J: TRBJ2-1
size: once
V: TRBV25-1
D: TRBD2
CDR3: CASSATSGRYNEQFF
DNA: TGTGCCAGCAGTGCGACTAGCGGACGCTACAATGAGCAGTTCTTC

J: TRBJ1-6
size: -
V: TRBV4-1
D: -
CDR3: CASTNQARMDSPLHF
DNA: TGCGCCAGCACAAACCAGGCCCGTATGGATTCACCCCTCCACTTT

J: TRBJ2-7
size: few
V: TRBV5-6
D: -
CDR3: CASSLEMGAYEQYF
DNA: TGTGCCAGCAGCTTGGAAATGGGCGCCTACGAGCAGTACTTC

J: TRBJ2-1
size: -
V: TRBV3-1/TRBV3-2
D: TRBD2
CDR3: CASSQRGRGEQFF
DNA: TGTGCCAGCAGCCAGAGAGGGCGGGGGGAGCAGTTCTTC

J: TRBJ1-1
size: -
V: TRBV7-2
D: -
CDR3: CASSSPQGKGTEAFF
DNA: TGTGCCAGCAGCTCGCCTCAGGGGAAGGGAACTGAAGCTTTCTTT

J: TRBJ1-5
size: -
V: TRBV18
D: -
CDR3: CASSIQGSNQPQHF
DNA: TGTGCCAGCTCAATACAGGGAAGCAATCAGCCCCAGCATTTT

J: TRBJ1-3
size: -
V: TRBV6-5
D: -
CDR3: CASSRLDRRNTIYF
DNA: TGTGCCAGCAGCCGCCTCGACAGACGAAACACCATATATTTT

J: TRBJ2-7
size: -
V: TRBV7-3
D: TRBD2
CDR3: CASSLGLAENYEQYF
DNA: TGTGCCAGCAGCCTAGGACTAGCGGAAAACTACGAGCAGTACTTC

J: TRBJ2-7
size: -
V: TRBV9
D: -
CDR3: CASSVGTTGDEQYF
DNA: TGTGCCAGCAGCGTAGGGACGACCGGGGACGAGCAGTACTTC

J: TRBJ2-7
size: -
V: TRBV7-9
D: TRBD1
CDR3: CASSSTGTHEQYF
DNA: TGTGCCAGCAGCTCGACAGGGACCCACGAGCAGTACTTC

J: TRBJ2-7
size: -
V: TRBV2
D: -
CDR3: CASTQGGGGRISYEQYF
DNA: TGTGCCAGCACCCAAGGGGGGGGCGGGCGGATCTCCTACGAGCAGTACTTC

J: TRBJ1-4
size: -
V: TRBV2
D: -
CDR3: CASSLNEKLFF
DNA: TGTGCCAGCAGTTTAAATGAAAAACTGTTTTTT

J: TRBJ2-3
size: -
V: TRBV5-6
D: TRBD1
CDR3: CASSQGASTDTQYF
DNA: TGTGCCAGCAGCCAGGGGGCTAGCACAGATACGCAGTATTTT

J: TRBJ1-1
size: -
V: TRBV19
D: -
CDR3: CASTPPPGTEAFF
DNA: TGTGCCAGTACCCCCCCTCCCGGCACTGAAGCTTTCTTT

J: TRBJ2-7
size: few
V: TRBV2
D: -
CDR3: CASSARTEQYF
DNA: TGTGCCAGCAGCGCCCGGACAGAGCAGTACTTC

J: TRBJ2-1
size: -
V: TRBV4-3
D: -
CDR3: CASSHLSGSLDYNEQFF
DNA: TGCGCCAGCAGCCACCTTTCGGGGAGTCTCGACTACAATGAGCAGTTCTTC